This T cell receptor (beta chain) was sequenced in a study of T cells in women clearing cervical HPV infection. The CDR3 is 15 amino acids. CDR1 and CDR2 from the germline V gene are SGHNT and YENEEA. The V gene end was trimmed by 6 bases and the J gene end by 3 bases; junction bases not matched to a gene: 8. Findings and caveats of the study: Combining TCR richness with V gene abundances gave 0.65 to 0.85 AUC. CIN3+ cases had significantly higher TCR repertoire richness than controls, but evenness did not differ.

Points on this clone: Its antigen is unknown. The observed sequence ends 3 residues before the CDR3 terminus, with the missing tail filled in from the germline J gene.

Using immunoSEQ multiplex PCR, the repertoire was profiled, and TCRdb retains in-frame clones only, with some absent. The sample has some 16,000 clones, and its top ten clones hold about 6.8%. The rearrangement joins TRBV11-3 to TRBJ2-3; 8 bases are a match to TRBD2. The source material was blood buffy coat. The receptor comes from a woman aged 18 to 75 with a cervical HPV16 infection that either progressed to CIN3+ or cleared (not recorded which). The sequenced part of the CDR3 DNA is TGTGCCAGCAGTTTCGGGACTAGATCAACAGATACG. This sequence encodes CASSFGTRSTDT. The entire CDR3 is CASSFGTRSTDTQYF.